This is a list of T cell receptor beta chains from one sample in a study of blood T cell repertoires in COVID-19. Method: immunoSEQ multiplex PCR; TCRdb's copy keeps in-frame clones and lacks some. Among fewer than 350,000 clones listed, around 90% were seen once. The sequenced material came from PBMCs or T cells enriched from blood (not recorded which). The receptors were sampled from a woman aged 40 to 55 with acute COVID-19. Each CDR3 is given with its conserved first and last residue. A D gene is named only where the DNA matches it firmly. Part of the rows lack a size; the others show once, few, many or a class for expanded clones.

d_call j_call clone_size v_call cdr3_aa cdr3_nt
TRBD2 TRBJ2-7 - TRBV6-1 CASSAPGLVYEQYF TGTGCCAGCAGTGCTCCGGGACTAGTCTACGAGCAGTACTTC
- TRBJ1-3 - TRBV28 CASSSPSSGNTIYF TGTGCCAGCAGTTCCCCCTCCTCTGGAAACACCATATATTTT
TRBD2 TRBJ2-3 - TRBV2 CASSLGRAVADTQYF TGTGCCAGCAGCCTCGGGAGGGCCGTCGCAGATACGCAGTATTTT
- TRBJ1-5 - TRBV24-1 CATQGSGSQPQHF TGTGCCACCCAGGGCTCTGGGTCTCAGCCCCAGCATTTT
TRBD1 TRBJ1-1 - TRBV5-8 CASIPMGQGIIGAFF TGTGCCAGCATCCCCATGGGACAGGGTATAATCGGCGCTTTCTTT
- TRBJ2-7 - TRBV15 CATSRDKKGSYEQYF TGTGCCACCAGCAGAGATAAGAAGGGGTCCTACGAGCAGTACTTC
- TRBJ1-1 - TRBV5-4 CASSYPSGESEAFF TGTGCCAGCAGCTATCCTAGTGGCGAGTCTGAAGCTTTCTTT
- TRBJ2-2 - TRBV6-5 CASTSPSGTGELFF TGTGCCAGCACAAGCCCTTCGGGCACCGGGGAGCTGTTTTTT
TRBD1 TRBJ1-5 once TRBV27 CASSPLDRVNQPQHF TGTGCCAGCAGTCCCTTGGACAGGGTGAATCAGCCCCAGCATTTT
- TRBJ1-2 - TRBV3-1/TRBV3-2 CASFSGFGYGYTF TGTGCCAGCTTCTCGGGGTTCGGCTATGGCTACACCTTC
- TRBJ1-4 - TRBV25-1 CASSGTRGNEKLFF TGTGCCAGCAGTGGAACCCGGGGGAATGAAAAACTGTTTTTT
- TRBJ1-4 - TRBV7-2 CASSLAAGRLNEKLFF TGTGCCAGCAGCTTAGCGGCGGGACGGCTTAATGAAAAACTGTTTTTT
- TRBJ1-5 - TRBV9 CASSVKGTSQGNQPQHF TGTGCCAGCAGCGTTAAAGGGACATCCCAAGGGAATCAGCCCCAGCATTTT
- TRBJ1-5 - TRBV5-6 CASSLGRPAGPQHF TGTGCCAGCAGCTTGGGCCGGCCCGCGGGGCCCCAGCATTTT
TRBD1 TRBJ1-1 - TRBV5-6 CASSSGTGRGYWAFF TGTGCCAGCAGCTCCGGGACAGGGAGAGGTTATTGGGCTTTCTTT
TRBD1 TRBJ1-1 - TRBV9 CASSYGQGTEAFF TGTGCCAGCAGTTATGGACAGGGCACTGAAGCTTTCTTT
- TRBJ2-2 - TRBV29-1 CSVTGKANTGELFF TGCAGCGTAACAGGGAAAGCGAACACCGGGGAGCTGTTTTTT
TRBD1 TRBJ1-4 - TRBV30 CAWSDSPKGQGEKLFF TGTGCCTGGAGTGATTCACCAAAGGGACAGGGAGAAAAACTGTTTTTT
TRBD1 TRBJ1-4 once TRBV28 CASRRTGGGEKLFF TGTGCCAGCAGAAGAACAGGGGGCGGTGAAAAACTGTTTTTT
TRBD1 TRBJ1-6 - TRBV24-1 CATSDDRDRNSQKTTLEALHF TGTGCCACCAGTGATGACCGGGACAGAAACTCCCAGAAGACCACACTTGAAGCCCTCCACTTT
- TRBJ1-1 - TRBV30 CAWSFHGNTEAFF TGTGCCTGGAGTTTCCACGGGAACACTGAAGCTTTCTTT
TRBD1 TRBJ1-3 - TRBV18 CASSQQGSPSGNTIYF TGTGCCAGCTCCCAACAGGGGTCCCCCTCTGGAAACACCATATATTTT
- TRBJ2-2 - TRBV18 CASSPGSRNTGELFF TGTGCCAGCTCACCGGGGAGTAGGAACACCGGGGAGCTGTTTTTT
- TRBJ1-2 - TRBV28 CASSLGGGANYGYTF TGTGCCAGCAGTTTAGGCGGAGGGGCTAACTATGGCTACACCTTC
- TRBJ1-2 - TRBV11-2 CASSSTHKYDGYTF TGTGCCAGCAGCTCAACACATAAATATGATGGCTACACCTTC
TRBD1 TRBJ1-2 - TRBV28 CASSFLTGNGYTF TGTGCCAGCAGTTTTCTGACAGGGAATGGCTACACCTTC
TRBD1 TRBJ1-5 - TRBV6-5 CASRADRVGNQPQHF TGTGCCAGCAGGGCGGACAGGGTTGGCAATCAGCCCCAGCATTTT
- TRBJ1-5 - TRBV28 CASSLEAVSNQPQHF TGTGCCAGCAGTTTAGAAGCGGTTAGCAATCAGCCCCAGCATTTT
- TRBJ2-2 - TRBV5-1 CASGPKSNTGELFF TGCGCCAGCGGCCCGAAATCGAACACCGGGGAGCTGTTTTTT
TRBD2 TRBJ2-3 once TRBV6-2/TRBV6-3 CASSMGLAADTQYF TGTGCCAGCAGTATGGGACTAGCGGCAGATACGCAGTATTTT
- TRBJ1-1 - TRBV5-1 CASSLASSWAGTEAFF TGCGCCAGCAGCTTGGCAAGTAGTTGGGCAGGGACTGAAGCTTTCTTT
TRBD2 TRBJ2-3 - TRBV9 CASSVASGGPTDTQYF TGTGCCAGCAGCGTAGCTAGCGGGGGACCCACAGATACGCAGTATTTT
TRBD2 TRBJ2-1 once TRBV9 CASSVGGLAPPVFF TGTGCCAGCAGCGTAGGGGGACTAGCCCCACCAGTGTTCTTC
- TRBJ1-4 - TRBV30 CAWSANRIGIEKLFF TGTGCCTGGAGTGCCAACAGGATTGGTATAGAAAAACTGTTTTTT
- TRBJ2-7 - TRBV28 CASRLGCVPNF TGTGCCAGCAGACTTGGTTGCGTACCGAACTTC
TRBD1 TRBJ1-4 - TRBV7-2 CASSSTARQGYNEKLFF TGTGCCAGCAGCTCAACCGCGAGACAGGGCTATAATGAAAAACTGTTTTTT
- TRBJ2-3 few TRBV20-1 CSASRLLGTDTQYF TGCAGTGCTAGTAGACTTTTGGGCACAGATACGCAGTATTTT
- TRBJ2-7 once TRBV4-1 CASSRPHGGEQYF TGCGCCAGCAGCCGCCCCCACGGGGGAGAGCAGTACTTC
- TRBJ2-7 - TRBV21-1 CASSKSVGLSSYEQYF TGTGCCAGCAGCAAATCTGTCGGACTAAGCTCCTACGAGCAGTACTTC
- TRBJ1-1 few TRBV10-3 CAISGQTDEAFF TGTGCCATCAGTGGACAGACAGATGAAGCTTTCTTT
- TRBJ1-2 - TRBV3-1/TRBV3-2 CASSQAADTNYGYTF TGTGCCAGCAGCCAAGCGGCGGATACTAACTATGGCTACACCTTC
- TRBJ2-7 few TRBV19 CASSMGTSLSYEQYF TGTGCCAGTAGTATGGGCACATCCTTATCCTACGAGCAGTACTTC